This is a list of T cell receptor beta chains from one sample in a study of beta chain features in type 1 diabetes. Profiled with immunoSEQ multiplex PCR; TCRdb holds only in-frame clones, not every one. The sample yields approximately 150,000 clones, about 13% seen once. Sequencing was performed on central memory CD4+ T cells from blood. These receptor sequences come from a man between 18 and 29 years old with type 1 diabetes. CDR3s include the opening cysteine and the closing phenylalanine or tryptophan. The order of the fields is CDR3 protein, CDR3 DNA, D gene, clone size, V gene, J gene, CDR3 length. A D gene is named only where the DNA matches it firmly. Not every row has a clone size; where given, it reads once, few, many or a size class.

cdr3_aa: CASSLFVEGDQPQHF
cdr3_nt: TGTGCCAGCAGTTTATTTGTCGAGGGCGATCAGCCCCAGCATTTT
d_call: NA
clone_size: few
v_call: TRBV28
j_call: TRBJ1-5
cdr3_length: 15

cdr3_aa: CASSFGHRTDTQYF
cdr3_nt: TGTGCCAGCAGTTTCGGGCACCGCACAGATACGCAGTATTTT
d_call: NA
clone_size: NA
v_call: TRBV27
j_call: TRBJ2-3
cdr3_length: 14

cdr3_aa: CATRTEWGYTGELFF
cdr3_nt: TGTGCCACCAGGACCGAGTGGGGGTACACCGGGGAGCTGTTTTTT
d_call: NA
clone_size: few
v_call: TRBV15
j_call: TRBJ2-2
cdr3_length: 15

cdr3_aa: CACLRNTEAFF
cdr3_nt: TGTGCCTGTCTACGGAACACTGAAGCTTTCTTT
d_call: NA
clone_size: few
v_call: TRBV28
j_call: TRBJ1-1
cdr3_length: 11

cdr3_aa: CASSSGVAGYLDTQYF
cdr3_nt: TGTGCCAGCAGTTCTGGAGTCGCGGGGTATCTGGATACGCAGTATTTT
d_call: NA
clone_size: NA
v_call: TRBV6-5
j_call: TRBJ2-3
cdr3_length: 16

cdr3_aa: CASSDTDWNQPQHF
cdr3_nt: TGTGCCAGCAGTGATACAGATTGGAATCAGCCCCAGCATTTT
d_call: NA
clone_size: NA
v_call: TRBV6-1
j_call: TRBJ1-5
cdr3_length: 14

cdr3_aa: CASSERAEGYGYTF
cdr3_nt: TGTGCCAGCAGCGAAAGGGCCGAAGGCTATGGCTACACCTTC
d_call: NA
clone_size: few
v_call: TRBV14
j_call: TRBJ1-2
cdr3_length: 14

cdr3_aa: CASSGGGLTNNEQFF
cdr3_nt: TGCGCCAGCAGCGGGGGAGGGCTTACCAACAATGAGCAGTTCTTC
d_call: TRBD2
clone_size: NA
v_call: TRBV5-1
j_call: TRBJ2-1
cdr3_length: 15

cdr3_aa: CSVQGAYEQYF
cdr3_nt: TGCAGCGTACAGGGGGCCTACGAGCAGTACTTC
d_call: TRBD1
clone_size: few
v_call: TRBV29-1
j_call: TRBJ2-7
cdr3_length: 11

cdr3_aa: CASSQEGRGDSTDTQYF
cdr3_nt: TGCGCCAGCAGCCAAGAAGGGCGGGGAGATAGCACAGATACGCAGTATTTT
d_call: NA
clone_size: few
v_call: TRBV4-1
j_call: TRBJ2-3
cdr3_length: 17

cdr3_aa: CASSLTRGEAGTGELFF
cdr3_nt: TGTGCCAGCAGCCTCACCAGGGGGGAAGCGGGCACCGGGGAGCTGTTTTTT
d_call: NA
clone_size: NA
v_call: TRBV4-2
j_call: TRBJ2-2
cdr3_length: 17

cdr3_aa: CASSAPGGTQYF
cdr3_nt: TGTGCCAGTAGTGCCCCTGGGGGGACCCAGTACTTC
d_call: NA
clone_size: NA
v_call: TRBV19
j_call: TRBJ2-5
cdr3_length: 12

cdr3_aa: CASSPWTSGGTDTQYF
cdr3_nt: TGTGCCAGTAGTCCGTGGACTAGCGGGGGGACAGATACGCAGTATTTT
d_call: TRBD2
clone_size: few
v_call: TRBV19
j_call: TRBJ2-3
cdr3_length: 16

cdr3_aa: CAWSQGYSPLHF
cdr3_nt: TGTGCCTGGAGCCAGGGATATTCACCCCTCCACTTT
d_call: NA
clone_size: NA
v_call: TRBV30
j_call: TRBJ1-6
cdr3_length: 12

cdr3_aa: CASSPQTGRYEKLFF
cdr3_nt: TGTGCCAGCAGCCCCCAGACAGGCAGATATGAAAAACTGTTTTTT
d_call: NA
clone_size: NA
v_call: TRBV7-9
j_call: TRBJ1-4
cdr3_length: 15

cdr3_aa: CASSMGSRQFF
cdr3_nt: TGTGCCAGTAGTATGGGGTCGCGGCAGTTCTTC
d_call: NA
clone_size: many
v_call: TRBV19
j_call: TRBJ2-1
cdr3_length: 11

cdr3_aa: CIVAPAQDNYGYTF
cdr3_nt: TGCATCGTTGCCCCTGCACAAGATAACTATGGCTACACCTTC
d_call: NA
clone_size: NA
v_call: TRBV29-1
j_call: TRBJ1-2
cdr3_length: 14

cdr3_aa: CASSLGPHNEQFF
cdr3_nt: TGTGCCAGCAGCTTAGGGCCGCACAATGAGCAGTTCTTC
d_call: NA
clone_size: few
v_call: TRBV11-3
j_call: TRBJ2-1
cdr3_length: 13

cdr3_aa: CASRASPGNTIYF
cdr3_nt: TGTGCCAGCAGGGCTAGCCCAGGAAACACCATATATTTT
d_call: NA
clone_size: NA
v_call: TRBV25-1
j_call: TRBJ1-3
cdr3_length: 13

cdr3_aa: CGLAGSQETQYF
cdr3_nt: TGTGGGTTAGCGGGTAGCCAAGAGACCCAGTACTTC
d_call: TRBD2
clone_size: NA
v_call: TRBV30
j_call: TRBJ2-5
cdr3_length: 12

cdr3_aa: CASSQEYSSKYGYTF
cdr3_nt: TGTGCCAGCAGCCAAGAATATAGTAGCAAATATGGCTACACCTTC
d_call: NA
clone_size: NA
v_call: TRBV4-2
j_call: TRBJ1-2
cdr3_length: 15

cdr3_aa: CASSRTGEDQPQHF
cdr3_nt: TGCGCCAGCAGCCGGACGGGAGAGGATCAGCCCCAGCATTTT
d_call: NA
clone_size: NA
v_call: TRBV5-1
j_call: TRBJ1-5
cdr3_length: 14

cdr3_aa: CATSREGTSWGNEQFF
cdr3_nt: TGTGCCACCAGCAGAGAGGGGACTAGTTGGGGCAATGAGCAGTTCTTC
d_call: TRBD2
clone_size: many
v_call: TRBV15
j_call: TRBJ2-1
cdr3_length: 16

cdr3_aa: CASSFETPNTEAFF
cdr3_nt: TGTGCCAGCAGCTTCGAGACCCCGAACACTGAAGCTTTCTTT
d_call: NA
clone_size: NA
v_call: TRBV7-9
j_call: TRBJ1-1
cdr3_length: 14